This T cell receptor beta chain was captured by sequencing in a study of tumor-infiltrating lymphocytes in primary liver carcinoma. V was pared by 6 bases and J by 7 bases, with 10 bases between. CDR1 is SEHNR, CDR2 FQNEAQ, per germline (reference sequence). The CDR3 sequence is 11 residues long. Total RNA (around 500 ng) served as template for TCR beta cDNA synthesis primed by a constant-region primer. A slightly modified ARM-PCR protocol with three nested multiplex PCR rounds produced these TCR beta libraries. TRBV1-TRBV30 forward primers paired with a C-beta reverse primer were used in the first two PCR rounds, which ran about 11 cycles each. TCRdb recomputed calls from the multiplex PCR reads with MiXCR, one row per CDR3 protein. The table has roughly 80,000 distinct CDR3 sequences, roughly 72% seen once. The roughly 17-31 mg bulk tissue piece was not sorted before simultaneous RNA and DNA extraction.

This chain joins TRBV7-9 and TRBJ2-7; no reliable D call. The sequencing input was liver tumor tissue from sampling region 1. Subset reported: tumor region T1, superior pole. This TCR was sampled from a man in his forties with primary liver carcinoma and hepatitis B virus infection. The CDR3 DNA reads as TGTGCCAGCAGTGATGTTTGGGAGCAGTACTTC. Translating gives CASSDVWEQYF.